This T cell receptor beta chain was observed in a study of T cells after posttransplantation cyclophosphamide. General study findings and limits: Skin or GI-infiltrating T cells shared few TRB sequences with blood.

Treatment was busulfan-fludarabine conditioning, a marrow graft, and cyclophosphamide on days +3 and +4. TCRdb's table, derived via immunoSEQ multiplex PCR, lists solely in-frame clones and lacks some. The data show roughly 7,600 clones, with around 82% seen just once and roughly 17% held by the top ten. This clone has a single count. Its antigen is as yet unknown. This sample comprised CD4+ T cells sorted from blood, obtained 950 to 1,200 days after allogeneic stem cell transplant with posttransplant cyclophosphamide. The clonotype comes from a female patient aged 40-49 years who received an allogeneic stem cell transplant from a related donor, was CMV-positive, and had no GVHD. The graft donor may be the source of some T cells.

The CDR3 coding sequence is TGTGCCAGCAGCCCGGGACAGGGCCGGCTCGATGGCTACACCTTC. Protein: CASSPGQGRLDGYTF. This chain uses TRBV5-5 with TRBJ1-2; 9 nucleotides agree with TRBD1. The CDR3 runs 15 residues. With V trimmed by 4 bases and J by 6 bases, 10 bases remained unmatched. CDR1 is SGHKS, CDR2 YYEKEE, per germline (reference sequence).